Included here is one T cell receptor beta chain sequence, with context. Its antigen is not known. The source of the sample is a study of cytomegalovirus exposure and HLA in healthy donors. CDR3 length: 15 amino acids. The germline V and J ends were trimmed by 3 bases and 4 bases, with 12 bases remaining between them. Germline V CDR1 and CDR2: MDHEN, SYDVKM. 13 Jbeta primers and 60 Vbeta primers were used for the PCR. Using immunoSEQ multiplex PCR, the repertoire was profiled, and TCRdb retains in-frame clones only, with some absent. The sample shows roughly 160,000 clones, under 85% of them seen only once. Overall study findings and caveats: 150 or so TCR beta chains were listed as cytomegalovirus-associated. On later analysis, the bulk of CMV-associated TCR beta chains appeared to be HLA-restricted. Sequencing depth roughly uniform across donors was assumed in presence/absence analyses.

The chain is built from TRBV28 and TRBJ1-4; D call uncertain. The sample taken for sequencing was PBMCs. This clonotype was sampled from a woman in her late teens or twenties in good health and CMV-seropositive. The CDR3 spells CASSFRVGLNEKLFF. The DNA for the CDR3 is TGTGCCAGCAGTTTTCGGGTGGGTCTTAATGAAAAACTGTTTTTT.